This TCR beta chain was observed in a study of T cell repertoires in cytomegalovirus infection. On the study more broadly: TCR beta signatures that were public indicated CMV infection and matching HLA type.

About this clonotype itself: Antigen: not known.

Germline assignment: CDR1 MNHEY and CDR2 SVGEGT. This CDR3 region has 13 residues. Trimming removed 2 bases at V and 5 bases at J, with 9 bases between. TCRdb fed the reads into MiXCR, producing one record per CDR3 protein. The table records roughly 630,000 distinct CDR3 sequences, approximately 25% of them present only once. Findings and caveats of the study: Across the ex vivo response, the dominant clonotypes were HLA-C-restricted CMV-specific TCR beta clonotypes. Identification of carriers of CMV plus the relevant HLA was performed using cumulative public TCR beta family frequency.

The clonotype originates from a human donor in good health (CMV status not recorded). Some clones in this sample may be carry-over from other donors' samples. The chain employs TRBV6-2 or TRBV6-3 and TRBJ1-1, with D possibly TRBD1 on 6 matching bases. Sequenced sample: CD8+ T cells from PBMCs. CDR3 residues: CASSYGGRTEAFF. CDR3 bases: TGTGCCAGCAGTTACGGGGGGCGGACTGAAGCTTTCTTT.